This is a list of T cell receptor beta chains from one sample in a study of siplizumab effects on memory and regulatory T cells. Profiling relied on immunoSEQ multiplex PCR, and the TCRdb table lists in-frame clones only, not all of them. Here the sample spans about 82,000 clones, approximately 86% being singletons. The sequencing sample was made of Tregs sorted from blood. These receptors came from a human donor in good health. Both conserved end residues are part of each CDR3.

V: TRBV7-9; J: TRBJ1-2; CDR3: CASSPTGAIYGYTF
V: TRBV7-9; J: TRBJ1-6; CDR3: CASSLEGGNSPLHF
V: TRBV5-1; J: TRBJ1-6; CDR3: CASSLAGTGGSPLHF
V: TRBV7-9; J: TRBJ2-5; CDR3: CASSPRSGLASEETQYF
V: TRBV27; J: TRBJ1-1; CDR3: CASTGNTEAFF
V: TRBV2; J: TRBJ1-1; CDR3: CASSEFWTVNTEAFF
V: TRBV6-4; J: TRBJ2-7; CDR3: CASSVRSGGTYEQYF
V: TRBV29-1; J: TRBJ1-6; CDR3: CSSTREALSSYNSPLHF
V: TRBV5-6; J: TRBJ1-5; CDR3: CASSLDRGGNQPQHF
V: TRBV10-2; J: TRBJ1-2; CDR3: CASSRDRVNGYTF
V: TRBV9; J: TRBJ2-3; CDR3: CASSVGYSGGADTQYF
V: TRBV6-5; J: TRBJ1-3; CDR3: CASSRGRLSGNTIYF
V: TRBV4-1; J: TRBJ1-1; CDR3: CASSQVWAEGMNTEAFF
V: TRBV10-1; J: TRBJ2-7; CDR3: CASTRQGQYF
V: TRBV11-3; J: TRBJ1-1; CDR3: CASSPDRRNTEAFF
V: TRBV5-1; J: TRBJ2-5; CDR3: CASRLSGGFQETQYF
V: TRBV7-3; J: TRBJ1-2; CDR3: CASSLGGAADGYTF
V: TRBV5-6; J: TRBJ1-6; CDR3: CASSLEAGRYNSPLHF
V: TRBV4-3; J: TRBJ1-4; CDR3: CASSPGLTEGKLFF
V: TRBV18; J: TRBJ2-7; CDR3: CASSRLAQTSYEQYF
V: TRBV5-4; J: TRBJ2-7; CDR3: CASSTLQVVNSSYEQYF
V: TRBV29-1; J: TRBJ1-2; CDR3: CSVEEQAIYGYTF
V: TRBV6-5; J: TRBJ2-7; CDR3: CASSAEEQYF
V: TRBV7-2; J: .; CDR3: CASSYLAGGSSYEQYF
V: TRBV23-1; J: TRBJ1-1; CDR3: CASSQLGQGANTEAFF
V: TRBV6-5; J: TRBJ2-7; CDR3: CASSRPGQGSEQYF
V: TRBV6-1; J: TRBJ2-5; CDR3: CASTLGQGVGETQYF
V: TRBV28; J: TRBJ2-3; CDR3: CASSRGGQDTQYF
V: TRBV28; J: TRBJ2-7; CDR3: CASTVPSGGEQYF
V: TRBV12-5; J: TRBJ1-5; CDR3: CASGLVPPNQPQHF
V: TRBV28; J: TRBJ1-1; CDR3: CASSLGGLYNVAAFF
V: TRBV10-1; J: TRBJ2-1; CDR3: CASSRSGYDNEQFF
V: TRBV30; J: TRBJ1-2; CDR3: CAWSGGLVGYTF